One TCR beta chain is described in this entry. These data originate in a study of blood T cell repertoires in COVID-19. The CDR3 loop spans 17 amino acids. Here immunoSEQ multiplex PCR was the method, and the copy in TCRdb shows in-frame clones only, minus some. This sample yields about 200,000 clones, of which 75% to 90% are seen a single time; more than 4% belongs to the top ten. Material: PBMCs or T cells enriched from blood (not recorded which). J is TRBJ1-5 and V is TRBV12-1; the DNA was not compared with TRBD1, the D call given in the table. TRBV12-1 constitutes a pseudogene. The clonotype was recovered from a woman aged 25-40 years who had been exposed to COVID-19. This CDR3 is CASSPLGAQICNQPQHF. The CDR3 DNA reads as TGTGCCAGCAGCCCCTTAGGGGCCCAGATATGCAATCAGCCCCAGCATTTT.